The 32 T cell receptor beta chains listed next were all sequenced from one sample in a study of memory CD4+ T cells and cytomegalovirus serostatus. TCRdb's table, derived via immunoSEQ multiplex PCR, lists solely in-frame clones and lacks some. Of under 50,000 clones listed, 60% to 80% are singletons. Single viable CD3+CD4+CD8-CD45RO+ cells were sorted as the memory CD4+ T cells. The sequencing input was memory CD4+ T cells from blood. The receptors were sampled from an adult in good health and CMV-seronegative.

V and J are TRBV19 and TRBJ2-6; unclear D gene. The germline V gene encodes CDR1 LNHDA and CDR2 SQIVND (reference sequence). This CDR3 region has 15 residues. Between the trimmed V and J ends, which lost 6 bases and 0 bases, there was a span of 9 bases. As DNA, the CDR3 is TGTGCCAGTAGCCCCTTTTCCTCTGGGGCCAACGTCCTGACTTTC. Translating gives CASSPFSSGANVLTF.

The V and J genes are TRBV7-3 and TRBJ2-1, with D possibly called TRBD1 or TRBD2 (5 bases each). Trimming took 5 bases from V and 0 from J, leaving 11 bases between them. This CDR3 has 15 residues. Germline-derived CDR1 and CDR2 are SGHTA and FQGTGA. The CDR3, as DNA: TGTGCCAGCAGCCCTTGGGGGAGCTCCTACAATGAGCAGTTCTTC. Its translation is CASSPWGSSYNEQFF. Variable domain in full (rest from reference TRBV7-3 and TRBJ2-1): GAGVSQTPSNKVTEKGKYVELRCDPISGHTALYWYRQSLGQGPEFLIYFQGTGAADDSGLPNDRFFAVRPEGSVSTLKIQRTERGDSAVYLCASSPWGSSYNEQFFGPGTRLTVL.

The J gene is TRBJ1-4, the V gene TRBV10-3, with a possible D match to TRBD1 (5 bases). The CDR3 contains 12 residues. The V end lost 2 bases, the J end lost 15 bases, and 13 bases lay between the germline ends. CDR1 and CDR2 from the germline V gene are ENHRY and SYGVKD. DNA of the CDR3: TGTGCCATCAGTGAGGGTACGGGACTGTTGTTTTTT. As protein: CAISEGTGLLFF.

This chain uses TRBV6-5 with TRBJ1-2; 8 positions agree with TRBD1. The CDR3 length is 15 residues. The junction had 13 bases not matched to a gene; V was cut back by 5 bases and J by 8 bases. The germline gives CDR1 MNHEY, CDR2 SVGAGI. The CDR3 spells CASSLNPGQGGGYTF. The CDR3, as DNA: TGTGCCAGCAGTCTTAACCCCGGACAGGGTGGAGGCTACACCTTC.

The chain combines TRBV4-2 with TRBJ1-6; D is perhaps TRBD1 (5 bases). The V and J ends lost 1 base and 5 bases respectively, with 15 bases between them. The germline gives CDR1 LGHNA, CDR2 YNFKEQ. The CDR3 is 17 amino acids. CDR3 sequence: CASSQGRGRADNSPLHF. In DNA, the CDR3 is TGTGCCAGCAGCCAAGGACGGGGCAGGGCCGATAATTCACCCCTCCACTTT.

This clone was detected a few times. The chain combines TRBV15 with TRBJ2-7; D remains unclear. The CDR3 has 16 residues. Germline V gives CDR1 LNHNV, CDR2 YYDKDF (reference sequence). Trimming stripped 3 bases from V and 0 bases from J, with 15 bases between. In nucleotides, the CDR3 is TGTGCCACCAGCAGGAAACAAGGCCCTAGCTCCTACGAGCAGTACTTC. This gives the protein CATSRKQGPSSYEQYF.

This clone has just one count. The chain couples TRBV5-4 to TRBJ2-2; the D is unclear. Deletions cut 0 bases from V and 7 bases from J, with 4 bases between. The CDR3 consists of 12 residues. Germline V gene data show CDR1 as SGHNT and CDR2 as YYREEE (reference sequence). The CDR3 protein is CASSLELGELFF. As DNA, the CDR3 is TGTGCCAGCAGCTTGGAGCTCGGGGAGCTGTTTTTT.

Here the CDR3 reads CASILQGRYYEQYF. CDR3 DNA sequence: TGTGCCAGCATCCTACAGGGGAGATACTACGAGCAGTACTTC. The rearrangement links TRBV6-1 to TRBJ2-7; 7 bases are shared with TRBD1. CDR3 length: 14 amino acids. The V segment lost 7 bases and the J segment 3 bases; nucleotides outside the gene matches: 9. Germline assignment: CDR1 MNHNS and CDR2 SASEGT.

The chain joins TRBV5-1 to TRBJ1-2; the match to TRBD1 covers 9 bases. Germline V gene data show CDR1 as SGHRS and CDR2 as YFSETQ. The V segment lost 0 bases and the J segment 8 bases; nucleotides outside the gene matches: 8. CDR3 length: 15 amino acids. The CDR3 spells CASSLDYEDRGGYTF. Written as DNA, the CDR3 is TGCGCCAGCAGCTTGGATTACGAGGACAGGGGAGGCTACACCTTC.

This clone was seen more than once but under ten times. The chain uses TRBV18 and TRBJ2-1; TRBD2 matches 13 bases. CDR1 is KGHSH, CDR2 LQKENI, per germline. V lost 4 bases, J lost 6 bases, and 6 bases stayed unmatched. The CDR3 contains 16 residues. CDR3 in DNA: TGTGCCAGCTCACAGTCTACTAGCGGGGGGGCCAATGAGCAGTTCTTC. Amino acids: CASSQSTSGGANEQFF. Filled out from reference TRBV18 and TRBJ2-1, the complete variable domain reads NAGVMQNPRHLVRRRGQEARLRCSPMKGHSHVYWYRQLPEEGLKFMVYLQKENIIDESGMPKERFSAEFPKEGPSILRIQQVVRGDSAAYFCASSQSTSGGANEQFFGPGTRLTVL.

This chain uses TRBV19 with TRBJ1-1, with 9 positions matching TRBD1. The germline V gene has CDR1 LNHDA and CDR2 SQIVND (reference sequence). The CDR3 contains 12 residues. With 8 bases clipped from V and 6 bases from J, the junction kept 4 bases outside the gene matches. The CDR3: CASRDRAAEAFF. DNA of the CDR3: TGTGCCAGTCGGGACAGGGCGGCTGAAGCTTTCTTT. Drawing the rest from reference TRBV19 and TRBJ1-1, the complete variable domain is DGGITQSPKYLFRKEGQNVTLSCEQNLNHDAMYWYRQDPGQGLRLIYYSQIVNDFQKGDIAEGYSVSREKKESFPLTVTSAQKNPTAFYLCASRDRAAEAFFGQGTRLTVV.

For the CDR3, the DNA is TGTGCCAGTAGTATCCCGGCCAGGGGGCAGCCCCAGCATTTT. The encoded protein is CASSIPARGQPQHF. This rearrangement joins TRBV19 to TRBJ1-5; TRBD1 aligns across 7 bases. V shed 3 bases and J 7 bases; nucleotides not matched to a gene: 6. Germline V lookup: CDR1 LNHDA, CDR2 SQIVND (reference sequence). The CDR3 length is 14 residues.

This chain joins TRBV5-3 and TRBJ2-7; perhaps TRBD1 as D (5 bases). TRBV5-3 is recorded as an ORF, its role being uncertain. CDR3 size: 14 residues. V was clipped by 10 bases and J by 1 base, with 18 bases between them. The CDR3 loop is CAYSGQGKSYEQYF. CDR3 sequence (DNA): TGTGCCTACAGTGGACAAGGCAAATCCTACGAGCAGTACTTC.

The rearrangement uses TRBV29-1 and TRBJ2-1; 7 bases match TRBD2. The length of the CDR3 is 13 residues. V was clipped by 4 bases and J by 4 bases; unmatched bases: 4. Germline lookup yields CDR1 SQVTM and CDR2 ANQGSEA. The CDR3 DNA follows: TGCAGCGTTGGGGGACTATTATACAATGAGCAGTTCTTC. Translating gives CSVGGLLYNEQFF.

The chain is built from TRBV27 and TRBJ2-4, with TRBD1 matching 11 bases. Trimming took 8 bases from V and 2 from J; bases not matched to a gene: 11. Germline V CDR1 and CDR2: MNHEY, SMNVEV (reference sequence). The CDR3 consists of 17 residues. For the CDR3, the DNA is TGTGCCAGCCGAGACGGACAGGGGGCGATATCCAAAAACATTCAGTACTTC. This translates into CASRDGQGAISKNIQYF.

The chain is built from TRBV5-4 and TRBJ1-4, with 9 bases that match TRBD1. Germline V gene lookup returns CDR1 SGHNT and CDR2 YYREEE (reference sequence). CDR3 length equals 17 residues. The V gene end was trimmed by 4 bases and the J gene end by 7 bases; junction bases not matched to a gene: 14. CDR3 protein: CASSPTRTGTGTEKLFF. CDR3 nucleotide sequence: TGTGCCAGCAGCCCAACCCGAACCGGGACAGGGACTGAAAAACTGTTTTTT.

The V call is TRBV7-2, the J call TRBJ1-4, with 7 bases fitting TRBD1. The CDR3 runs 13 residues. The V gene's germline CDR1 is SGHTA and CDR2 FQGNSA. V shed 5 bases, J shed 7 bases, and the junction held 4 bases outside the gene matches. CDR3 loop: CASSRDRSEKLFF. CDR3 DNA: TGTGCCAGCAGCCGGGACAGAAGTGAAAAACTGTTTTTT.

This chain uses TRBV25-1 with TRBJ1-4; D is undetermined. Germline-derived CDR1 and CDR2 are MGHDK and SYGVNS. This CDR3 comprises 13 residues. V was shortened by 7 bases and J by 16 bases, with 22 bases between the two germline ends. DNA for the CDR3: TGTGCCAGCACCCTCCTCCCGGGCTCCTGGAGGTTTTTT. Translated, it gives CASTLLPGSWRFF.

The CDR3 coding sequence is TGTGCCAGCAGCCTAGAGGGCGGTAGCACAGATACGCAGTATTTT. Its translation: CASSLEGGSTDTQYF. This rearrangement joins TRBV7-8 to TRBJ2-3; weak D call: TRBD2 (5 bases). V gave up 5 bases and J gave up 0 bases, with 12 bases separating them. The germline CDR1 and CDR2 sequences are SGHVS and FQNEAQ. The CDR3 sequence is 15 residues long.

In this sample, this clone turned up once. The chain is built from TRBV19 and TRBJ1-5; no reliable D call. Germline lookup yields CDR1 LNHDA and CDR2 SQIVND (reference sequence). The CDR3 runs to 14 residues. Trimming stripped 6 bases from V and 0 bases from J, with 9 bases between. The CDR3 region is CASRGSNSNQPQHF. The CDR3 DNA reads as TGTGCCAGTAGGGGATCTAATAGCAATCAGCCCCAGCATTTT. The full variable domain, in which reference TRBV19 and TRBJ1-5 provide the parts outside the CDR3, is DGGITQSPKYLFRKEGQNVTLSCEQNLNHDAMYWYRQDPGQGLRLIYYSQIVNDFQKGDIAEGYSVSREKKESFPLTVTSAQKNPTAFYLCASRGSNSNQPQHFGDGTRLSIL.

This rearrangement joins TRBV5-1 to TRBJ2-3, with 15 bases identical to TRBD2. From germline, CDR1 is SGHRS and CDR2 YFSETQ. The CDR3 has 20 amino acids. The V segment lost 3 bases and the J segment 1 base; nucleotides outside the gene matches: 12. The CDR3 DNA follows: TGCGCCAGCAGCTCCCAACCGGGACTAGCGGGGGGTGGTGGCACAGATACGCAGTATTTT. Translating gives CASSSQPGLAGGGGTDTQYF.

The chain links TRBV11-2 to TRBJ2-5, with D perhaps matching TRBD1 (6 bases). The ends were cut back, 1 base at V and 2 bases at J, with 8 bases in the middle. Germline values: CDR1 SGHAT, CDR2 FQNNGV. The length of the CDR3 is 14 residues. The CDR3 region is CASSLGTAQETQYF. In DNA form, the CDR3 reads TGTGCCAGCAGCTTAGGGACAGCTCAAGAGACCCAGTACTTC. Full variable domain (missing parts from reference TRBV11-2 and TRBJ2-5): EAGVAQSPRYKIIEKRQSVAFWCNPISGHATLYWYQQILGQGPKLLIQFQNNGVVDDSQLPKDRFSAERLKGVDSTLKIQPAKLEDSAVYLCASSLGTAQETQYFGPGTRLLVL.

V gene TRBV11-2 combines with J gene TRBJ2-5, with D unclear. Germline V gene lookup returns CDR1 SGHAT and CDR2 FQNNGV. V was clipped by 5 bases and J by 1 base, with 8 bases between them. The CDR3 contains 13 residues. CDR3 nucleotide sequence: TGTGCCAGCAGCCGACAACCCCAAGAGACCCAGTACTTC. Its translation is CASSRQPQETQYF.

The chain couples TRBV21-1 to TRBJ1-1. TRBV21-1 represents a pseudogene. The CDR3 contains 16 residues. This CDR3 is CASSKRRVTANTEAFF. In DNA form, the CDR3 reads TGTGCCAGCAGCAAAAGGAGGGTGACAGCGAACACTGAAGCTTTCTTT.

V and J are TRBV5-6 and TRBJ2-7, with a possible D match to TRBD1 (6 bases). CDR1 is SGHDT and CDR2 is YYEEEE in the germline V gene. Trimming took 2 bases from V and 5 from J, leaving 17 bases between them. The CDR3 consists of 15 residues. For the CDR3, the DNA is TGTGCCAGCAGCTTCGGATTCAGGGGTCACCACGAGCAGTACTTC. This codes for CASSFGFRGHHEQYF.

The rearrangement uses TRBV7-6 and TRBJ2-7; a possible D gene is TRBD2 (5 bases). CDR1 is SGHVS and CDR2 is FNYEAQ in the germline V gene. This CDR3 has 15 residues. Trimming took 1 base from V and 2 from J, leaving 12 bases between them. CDR3 protein: CASSLGRPEAYEQYF. The CDR3 DNA reads TGTGCCAGCAGCTTAGGACGCCCGGAGGCCTACGAGCAGTACTTC.

The rearrangement joins TRBV2 to TRBJ2-5, with D perhaps TRBD2 (5 bases). The length of the CDR3 is 12 residues. Germline loops: CDR1 SNHLY, CDR2 FYNNEI. V lost 6 bases to trimming and J lost 5 bases, with 10 bases between them. CDR3 residues: CASRTTEETQYF. The DNA for the CDR3 is TGTGCCAGCAGGACTACAGAGGAGACCCAGTACTTC.

The V gene is TRBV10-3, the J gene TRBJ2-7; 13 bases fit TRBD2. V trimming: 6 bases; J trimming: 6 bases; junction bases outside the gene matches: 5. Germline lookup yields CDR1 ENHRY and CDR2 SYGVKD. CDR3 length: 14 amino acids. The CDR3 DNA follows: TGTGCCATCAGGGGGACTAGCGGGGCCCTCGAGCAGTACTTC. Amino acids: CAIRGTSGALEQYF.

V and J are TRBV4-3 and TRBJ2-5; no clear D gene. The germline CDR1 and CDR2 sequences are LGHNA and YSLEER. The CDR3 consists of 12 residues. V was trimmed by 3 bases and J by 2 bases, leaving 4 bases between them. The CDR3 DNA reads TGCGCCAGCAGCCAGGGGCAAGAGACCCAGTACTTC. Translation: CASSQGQETQYF.

The V and J genes are TRBV28 and TRBJ2-5; 11 bases align to TRBD1. The junction had 8 bases not matched to a gene; V was cut back by 7 bases and J by 4 bases. Germline CDR1 reads MDHEN; CDR2 reads SYDVKM. This CDR3 is built from 15 residues. The CDR3 DNA reads as TGTGCCAGCACCCTTAGAGGGACAGGGGGAGAGACCCAGTACTTC. Encoded protein: CASTLRGTGGETQYF.

This chain connects TRBV18 to TRBJ1-1; no firm D call. V was cut by 6 bases and J by 2 bases, with 10 bases left in between. This CDR3 has 13 residues. Germline V lookup: CDR1 KGHSH, CDR2 LQKENI. This CDR3 is CASSLDQNTEAFF. CDR3 sequence (DNA): TGTGCCAGCTCGCTTGATCAAAACACTGAAGCTTTCTTT.

A note on this clone: Given the absence of the conserved phenylalanine or tryptophan at the CDR3 end, a read error is likely. The DNA is left out, because the CDR3 cannot be placed on it with certainty; the CDR3 is given as TCRdb lists it. V gene TRBV6-4 combines with J gene TRBJ1-1. Germline CDR1 is MRHNA and CDR2 is SNTAGT. The CDR3 comprises 8 residues, both ends counted. The CDR3: CASSASRP.